The 27 T cell receptor beta chains below all came from one sample that was sequenced in a study of Ad26.COV2.S vaccination and SARS-CoV-2 variants. Treatment noted: some 20 received Ad26.COV2.S at low or high dose, single or two shots; roughly five received placebo; per-sample allocation not given. The investigators took samples on day 63 after the first vaccine or placebo injection. Sequencing used immunoSEQ multiplex PCR; TCRdb keeps in-frame clones, though not all of them. There are over 400,000 clones in the sample; roughly 90% occur only once, and roughly 1.7% lies in the top ten. Sequenced here: peripheral blood, sampled in a trial of Ad26.COV2.S vaccine versus placebo. These receptors were taken from a person aged 18-60 years who received the Ad26.COV2.S COVID-19 vaccine or a placebo.

This clone was detected only once. The chain joins TRBV6-5 to TRBJ1-2, with D perhaps TRBD1 (5 bases). The V end lost 7 bases, the J end lost 3 bases, and 12 bases lay between the germline ends. In germline, CDR1 is MNHEY, CDR2 SVGAGI. This CDR3 has 13 amino acids. The CDR3 is CASNPGPHYGYTF. CDR3 in DNA: TGTGCCAGCAACCCGGGACCGCACTATGGCTACACCTTC.

The gene calls are TRBV4-3 and TRBJ2-7; D ambiguous. Germline V gene lookup returns CDR1 LGHNA and CDR2 YSLEER. The CDR3 length is 12 residues. V lost 9 bases and J 5 bases, leaving 14 bases between the germline ends. This chain's CDR3 is CARSAPLHEQYF. CDR3 in DNA: TGCGCCAGGTCCGCCCCCTTACACGAGCAGTACTTC.

This chain links TRBV18 with TRBJ1-3; no clear D gene. The CDR3 is made up of 15 amino acids. Germline CDR1 and CDR2: KGHSH and LQKENI. V was trimmed by 1 base and J by 0 bases, leaving 7 bases between them. The CDR3 DNA is TGTGCCAGCTCACCACAGCGAGACTCTGGAAACACCATATATTTT. This sequence encodes CASSPQRDSGNTIYF.

The CDR3 coding sequence is TGTGCCTGGAGTGTACTGGGCGACCGCCAGCCCCAGCATTTT. It translates to CAWSVLGDRQPQHF. V usage is TRBV30 and J usage is TRBJ1-5; no reliable D call. This CDR3 is 14 amino acids long. Germline V gene sequence: CDR1 GTSNPN, CDR2 SVGIG (reference sequence). Trimming took 0 bases from V and 7 from J, leaving 13 bases between them.

The V gene is TRBV19, the J gene TRBJ2-7; 7 positions match TRBD2. The CDR3 runs 14 residues. The J segment lost 2 bases and the V segment lost 4 bases, leaving 5 bases of the junction unmatched. CDR1 and CDR2 from the germline V gene are LNHDA and SQIVND (reference sequence). Written as DNA, the CDR3 is TGTGCCAGTAGTACGACTAGCCGTGCCTACGAGCAGTACTTC. Translating gives CASSTTSRAYEQYF.

This chain connects TRBV7-2 to TRBJ1-2; D perhaps matches TRBD1 (5 bases). The germline gives CDR1 SGHTA, CDR2 FQGNSA. The CDR3 is 13 residues long. Trimming took off 2 bases at V and 13 bases at J, with 17 bases between the two ends. Here the CDR3 reads CASSLTGLGAITF. CDR3 DNA: TGTGCCAGCAGCTTAACGGGGCTCGGAGCCATCACCTTC.

Only one count was recorded for this clone. This chain joins TRBV2 and TRBJ1-1, with D uncertain. The CDR3 is 13 amino acids. Deletions cut 6 bases from V and 11 bases from J, with 19 bases between. Looked up from germline, CDR1 is SNHLY and CDR2 is FYNNEI. The CDR3 loop is CASRPSVSPGAFF. DNA of the CDR3: TGTGCCAGCAGGCCCTCGGTGTCCCCGGGGGCTTTCTTT. The full variable domain, with the rest looked up from reference TRBV2 and TRBJ1-1, is EPEVTQTPSHQVTQMGQEVILRCVPISNHLYFYWYRQILGQKVEFLVSFYNNEISEKSEIFDDQFSVERPDGSNFTLKIRSTKLEDSAMYFCASRPSVSPGAFFGQGTRLTVV.

This chain links TRBV5-6 with TRBJ1-2; D might be TRBD1 (6 bases). V was cut by 3 bases and J by 4 bases, with 10 bases left in between. This CDR3 has 13 residues. Germline loops: CDR1 SGHDT, CDR2 YYEEEE. The CDR3 DNA reads as TGTGCCAGCAGCTCCGGGACACTCTATGGCTACACCTTC. This encodes CASSSGTLYGYTF.

The genes are TRBV7-2 and TRBJ2-2; D is possibly TRBD1 (6 bases). The V gene's germline CDR1 is SGHTA and CDR2 FQGNSA. There are 13 residues in the CDR3. The V end was cut by 7 bases, the J end by 4 bases, with 10 bases between. As DNA, the CDR3 is TGTGCCAGCAAGGGCAGGGGCACCGGGGAGCTGTTTTTT. This encodes CASKGRGTGELFF.

J is TRBJ1-1 and V is TRBV3-1 (or the pseudogene TRBV3-2); maybe TRBD1 (6 bases). CDR1 is LGHDT, CDR2 YNNKEL, per germline (reference sequence). The CDR3 runs 15 residues. Trimming stripped 4 bases from V and 3 bases from J, with 15 bases between. The DNA of the CDR3 is TGTGCCAGCAGCCTCGTCAGGGGTCTTTACACTGAAGCTTTCTTT. It translates to CASSLVRGLYTEAFF.

The CDR3 DNA reads TGTGCCAGCGGATCTCGACAGCTCGGTGAGCAGTTCTTC. This codes for CASGSRQLGEQFF. V is TRBV27 and J is TRBJ2-1; possibly TRBD1 for D (5 bases). Germline V gives CDR1 MNHEY, CDR2 SMNVEV (reference sequence). This CDR3 contains 13 residues. With 8 bases removed from V and 9 bases from J, the gap between germline ends came to 17 bases.

The gene calls are TRBV18 and TRBJ1-1, with 9 bases fitting TRBD1. V lost 3 bases, J lost 1 base, and 3 bases stayed unmatched. Looked up from germline, CDR1 is KGHSH and CDR2 is LQKENI. The CDR3 is made up of 15 amino acids. CDR3 bases: TGTGCCAGCTCACCCCGGACAGGGGAGAACACTGAAGCTTTCTTT. Protein product: CASSPRTGENTEAFF.

V usage is TRBV5-5 and J usage is TRBJ1-4, with TRBD1 as a possible D gene (5 bases). CDR1 is SGHKS and CDR2 is YYEKEE in the germline V gene (reference sequence). The CDR3 is 15 residues long. The germline V and J ends were trimmed by 2 bases and 5 bases, with 13 bases remaining between them. The CDR3 DNA sequence: TGTGCCAGCAGCTTCTTGACAGTTCTAAATGAAAAACTGTTTTTT. Translation: CASSFLTVLNEKLFF.

The chain combines TRBV9 with TRBJ2-3, with D possibly being TRBD2 (6 bases). V dropped 1 base and J dropped 6 bases, with 9 bases sitting between them. CDR1 SGDLS and CDR2 YYNGEE come from the germline V gene. The CDR3 totals 13 residues. CDR3 coding DNA: TGTGCCAGCAGCGTATCGGGAGCGGATACGCAGTATTTT. It encodes CASSVSGADTQYF.

The rearrangement joins TRBV12-3 or TRBV12-4 to TRBJ2-5; no clear D gene. The CDR3 has 13 residues. V was shortened by 5 bases and J by 5 bases, with 12 bases between the two germline ends. The CDR3 coding sequence is TGTGCCAGCAGTGTGTGGGTGGCGGAGACCCAGTACTTC. Its translation: CASSVWVAETQYF.

The CDR3 spells CASSLQDGDYGYTF. In DNA, the CDR3 is TGTGCCAGTAGTCTCCAGGACGGAGACTATGGCTACACCTTC. The genes are TRBV19 and TRBJ1-2; D remains ambiguous. The ends were cut back, 5 bases at V and 3 bases at J, with 13 bases in the middle. The CDR3 has 14 residues. Germline V lookup: CDR1 LNHDA, CDR2 SQIVND (reference sequence).

The V gene is TRBV21-1, the J gene TRBJ1-1. TRBV21-1 is deemed a pseudogene. The CDR3 is 18 residues long. This CDR3 reads CASRIADSLFLMNTEAFF. The CDR3 bases are TGTGCCAGCCGTATAGCGGACAGCCTTTTCTTAATGAACACTGAAGCTTTCTTT.

V usage is TRBV11-3 and J usage is TRBJ2-7; 7 positions agree with TRBD1. Trimming at V came to 3 bases and at J to 5 bases, leaving 4 bases not matched to a gene. The CDR3 is 13 residues long. Germline CDR1 and CDR2: SGHNT and YENEEA. The CDR3 loop is CASSFTGAHEQYF. The CDR3 DNA reads TGTGCCAGCAGCTTCACAGGGGCGCACGAGCAGTACTTC.

The chain carries TRBV25-1 and TRBJ2-2; D is undetermined. Germline CDR1 and CDR2: MGHDK and SYGVNS. V was cut by 4 bases and J by 1 base, with 7 bases left in between. The CDR3 length is 14 residues. Here the CDR3 reads CASSGWQNTGELFF. DNA of the CDR3: TGTGCCAGCAGTGGTTGGCAGAACACCGGGGAGCTGTTTTTT.

This chain connects TRBV28 to TRBJ2-5; possibly TRBD1 or TRBD2 for D (5 bases each). Germline V CDR1 and CDR2: MDHEN, SYDVKM. The ends were cut back, 5 bases at V and 5 bases at J, with 15 bases in the middle. There are 14 residues in the CDR3. CDR3 nucleotide sequence: TGTGCCAGCAGTCCGCTGGGGGTCAGCGAGACCCAGTACTTC. Translated, it gives CASSPLGVSETQYF.

The V gene is TRBV9, the J gene TRBJ2-3; 12 bases are shared with TRBD2. This CDR3 is built from 18 residues. J lost 6 bases, V lost 5 bases, and 16 bases had no gene match. Germline lookup yields CDR1 SGDLS and CDR2 YYNGEE. CDR3 DNA sequence: TGTGCCAGCAGTAGCGGGTTCCTAGCGGGGGGGCGTTTGGATACGCAGTATTTT. Its translation is CASSSGFLAGGRLDTQYF.

This clone was observed a handful of times. The rearrangement links TRBV18 to TRBJ1-2; a possible D gene is TRBD1 (5 bases). CDR3 size: 13 residues. Trimming cost V 5 bases and J 8 bases, with 15 bases left between them. Looked up from germline, CDR1 is KGHSH and CDR2 is LQKENI. In DNA form, the CDR3 reads TGTGCCAGCTCAGAGGGACGGGATCGGGGCTACACCTTC. Amino acid sequence: CASSEGRDRGYTF.

This clone appeared a single time. The J gene is TRBJ1-1, the V gene TRBV28; no reliable D call. CDR1 and CDR2 from the germline V gene are MDHEN and SYDVKM. V lost 6 bases, J lost 5 bases, and 25 bases lay in between. The CDR3 runs 17 residues. CDR3 residues: CASSQILTLVRGTEAFF. For the CDR3, the DNA is TGTGCCAGCAGCCAGATACTTACCTTAGTCCGAGGAACTGAAGCTTTCTTT.

CDR3 sequence (DNA): TGTGCCAGCAGCTTTCCGGGACTACTGAGCACAGATACGCAGTATTTT. It encodes CASSFPGLLSTDTQYF. The chain has TRBV5-4 and TRBJ2-3, with 7 bases fitting TRBD2. CDR1 and CDR2 from the germline V gene are SGHNT and YYREEE (reference sequence). This CDR3 spans 16 amino acids. V was pared by 2 bases and J by 0 bases, with 6 bases of the junction left unmatched.

This sequence joins TRBV6-5 and TRBJ1-3, with D perhaps matching TRBD1 (5 bases). The length of the CDR3 is 15 residues. V was shortened by 6 bases and J by 3 bases, with 15 bases between the two germline ends. CDR1 and CDR2 (germline): MNHEY, SVGAGI. As DNA, the CDR3 is TGTGCCAGCAGGGTCGTAAGGGGATATGGAAACACCATATATTTT. As protein: CASRVVRGYGNTIYF.

The chain carries TRBV7-9 and TRBJ2-3; TRBD2 matches at 14 bases. This CDR3 spans 18 amino acids. Losses at the gene ends were 6 bases for V and 0 bases for J; bases not matched to a gene: 8. Germline V lookup: CDR1 SEHNR, CDR2 FQNEAQ (reference sequence). DNA for the CDR3: TGTGCCAGCAGGGGTGGACTAGCGGGGGGACATAGCACAGATACGCAGTATTTT. This encodes CASRGGLAGGHSTDTQYF.

The gene calls are TRBV11-2 and TRBJ2-1; 8 bases map to TRBD1. V gave up 3 bases and J gave up 7 bases; unmatched junction bases: 8. CDR1 SGHAT and CDR2 FQNNGV come from the germline V gene. The CDR3 contains 15 residues. CDR3 sequence reads: CASSFRTGLENEQFF. DNA of the CDR3: TGTGCCAGCAGCTTTCGGACAGGGTTGGAAAATGAGCAGTTCTTC.